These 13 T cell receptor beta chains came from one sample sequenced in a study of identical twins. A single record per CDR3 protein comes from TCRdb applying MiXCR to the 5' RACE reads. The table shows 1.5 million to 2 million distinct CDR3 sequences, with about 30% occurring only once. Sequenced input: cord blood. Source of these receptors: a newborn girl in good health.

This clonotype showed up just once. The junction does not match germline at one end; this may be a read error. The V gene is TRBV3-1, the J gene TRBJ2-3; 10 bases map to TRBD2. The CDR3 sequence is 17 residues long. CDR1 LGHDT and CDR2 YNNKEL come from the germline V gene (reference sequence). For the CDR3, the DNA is TGTGCCAACAGCCAAGAACCCCTAGCGGGGGCCTCAGATACGCAGTATTTT. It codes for CANSQEPLAGASDTQYF.

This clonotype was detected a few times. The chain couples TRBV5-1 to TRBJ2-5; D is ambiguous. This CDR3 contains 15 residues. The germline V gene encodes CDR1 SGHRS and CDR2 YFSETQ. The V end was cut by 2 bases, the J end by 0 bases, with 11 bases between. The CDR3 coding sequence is TGCGCCAGCAGCTTCTCTACTGGGGACCAAGAGACCCAGTACTTC. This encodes CASSFSTGDQETQYF.

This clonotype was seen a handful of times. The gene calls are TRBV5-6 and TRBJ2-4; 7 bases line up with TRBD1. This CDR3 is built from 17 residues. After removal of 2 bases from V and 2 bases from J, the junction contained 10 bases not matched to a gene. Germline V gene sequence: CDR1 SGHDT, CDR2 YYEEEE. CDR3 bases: TGTGCCAGCAGCTTTCGGACAGGTGCTAAAACCAAAAACATTCAGTACTTC. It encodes CASSFRTGAKTKNIQYF.

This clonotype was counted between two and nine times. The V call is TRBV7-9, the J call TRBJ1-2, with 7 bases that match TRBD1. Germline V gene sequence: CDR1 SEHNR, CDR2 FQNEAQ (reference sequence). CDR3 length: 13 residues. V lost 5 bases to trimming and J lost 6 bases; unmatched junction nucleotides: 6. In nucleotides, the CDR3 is TGTGCCAGCAGCCGACAGGGAATGGATGGCTACACCTTC. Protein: CASSRQGMDGYTF.

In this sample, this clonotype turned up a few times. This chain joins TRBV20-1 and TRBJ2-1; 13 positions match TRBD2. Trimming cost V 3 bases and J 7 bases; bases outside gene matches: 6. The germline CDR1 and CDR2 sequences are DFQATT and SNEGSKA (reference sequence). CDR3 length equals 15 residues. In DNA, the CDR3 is TGCAGTGCTAGTCTACTAGCGGGAGGGCCAAATGAGCAGTTCTTC. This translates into CSASLLAGGPNEQFF.

CDR3 sequence: CASSQNHLNRGRIATDTQYF. CDR3 bases: TGTGCCAGCAGCCAAAACCACCTAAACAGGGGGCGCATAGCCACAGATACGCAGTATTTT. The chain carries TRBV3-1 and TRBJ2-3, with TRBD1 identical over 9 bases. The J segment lost 2 bases and the V segment lost 2 bases, leaving 17 bases of the junction unmatched. This CDR3 comprises 20 residues. Germline loops: CDR1 LGHDT, CDR2 YNNKEL (reference sequence).

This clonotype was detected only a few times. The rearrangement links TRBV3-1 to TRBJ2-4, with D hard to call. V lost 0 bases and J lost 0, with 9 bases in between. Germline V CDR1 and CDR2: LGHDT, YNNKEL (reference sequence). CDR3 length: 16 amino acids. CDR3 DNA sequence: TGTGCCAGCAGCCAAGAACGCGCTCTAGCCAAAAACATTCAGTACTTC. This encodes CASSQERALAKNIQYF.

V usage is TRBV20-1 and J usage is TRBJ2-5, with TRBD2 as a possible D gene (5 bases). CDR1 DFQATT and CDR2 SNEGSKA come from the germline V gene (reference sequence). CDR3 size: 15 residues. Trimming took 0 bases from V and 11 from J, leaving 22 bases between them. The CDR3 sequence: CSARDLLRGLPEQYF. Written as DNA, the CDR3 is TGCAGTGCTAGAGATCTCTTACGGGGTCTTCCTGAGCAGTACTTC.

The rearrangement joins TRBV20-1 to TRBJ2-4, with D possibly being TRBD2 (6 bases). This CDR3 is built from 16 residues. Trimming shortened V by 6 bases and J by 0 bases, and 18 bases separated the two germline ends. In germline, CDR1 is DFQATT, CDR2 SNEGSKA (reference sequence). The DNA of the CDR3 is TGCAGTGCCACCAGGAATACGGGACTAGCCAAAAACATTCAGTACTTC. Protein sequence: CSATRNTGLAKNIQYF.

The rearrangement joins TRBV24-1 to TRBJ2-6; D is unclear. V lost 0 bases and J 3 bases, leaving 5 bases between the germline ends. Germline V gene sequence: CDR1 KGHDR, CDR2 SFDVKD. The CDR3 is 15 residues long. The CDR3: CATSDLHDGANVLTF. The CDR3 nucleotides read TGTGCCACCAGTGATTTGCACGATGGGGCCAACGTCCTGACTTTC.

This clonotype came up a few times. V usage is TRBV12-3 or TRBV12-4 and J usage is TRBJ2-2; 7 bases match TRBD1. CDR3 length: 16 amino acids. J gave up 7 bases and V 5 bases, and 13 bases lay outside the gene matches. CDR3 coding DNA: TGTGCCAGCAGTCGAGATATTTACAGGGGCGGCGGGGAGCTGTTTTTT. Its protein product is CASSRDIYRGGGELFF.

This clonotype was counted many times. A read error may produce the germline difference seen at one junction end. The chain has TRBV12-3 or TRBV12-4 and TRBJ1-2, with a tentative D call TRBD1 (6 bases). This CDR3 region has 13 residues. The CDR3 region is CASSLGGEYGYTF. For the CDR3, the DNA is TGTGCCAGCAGCTTAGGGGGAGAATATGGCTACACCTTC.

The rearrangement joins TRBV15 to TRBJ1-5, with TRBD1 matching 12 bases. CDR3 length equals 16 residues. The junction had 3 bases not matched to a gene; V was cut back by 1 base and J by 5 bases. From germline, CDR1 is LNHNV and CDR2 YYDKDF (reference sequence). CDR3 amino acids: CATSRGGTGGDQPQHF. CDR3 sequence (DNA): TGTGCCACCAGCAGAGGAGGGACAGGGGGCGATCAGCCCCAGCATTTT.